The 26 T cell receptor beta chains below were found in one sample sequenced in a study of OX40 agonist ivuxolimab in advanced cancers. Assay used: immunoSEQ multiplex PCR; TCRdb lists only in-frame clones, some missing. The sample has 50,000 to 60,000 clones, 75% to 90% seen once. The sample consisted of CD4+ or CD8+ T cells sorted from blood, taken in a trial of the OX40 agonist ivuxolimab. The receptors here all came from an adult with an advanced solid tumor such as melanoma, head and neck, liver or kidney cancer.

This clone was detected a few times. The chain uses TRBV28 and TRBJ2-7; D ambiguous. The CDR3 extends over 11 amino acids. Trimming pared 4 bases from V and 7 bases from J, leaving 8 bases between. The germline CDR1 and CDR2 sequences are MDHEN and SYDVKM. The CDR3, as DNA: TGTGCCAGCAGTTCCCCCTGGGAGCAGTACTTC. As protein: CASSSPWEQYF. Based on the CDR3 plus reference TRBV28 and TRBJ2-7, the full variable domain is DVKVTQSSRYLVKRTGEKVFLECVQDMDHENMFWYRQDPGLGLRLIYFSYDVKMKEKGDIPEGYSVSREKKERFSLILESASTNQTSMYLCASSSPWEQYFGPGTRLTVT.

This sequence joins TRBV29-1 and TRBJ1-3; the D gene is possibly TRBD1 (6 bases). With 3 bases removed from V and 2 bases from J, the gap between germline ends came to 11 bases. In germline, CDR1 is SQVTM, CDR2 ANQGSEA. The CDR3 loop spans 14 amino acids. The CDR3 loop reads CSVDSRGPGNTIYF. The CDR3 DNA sequence: TGCAGCGTTGATTCCAGGGGCCCTGGAAACACCATATATTTT.

The chain recombines TRBV5-1 with TRBJ2-2; TRBD2 matches 10 bases. Germline lookup yields CDR1 SGHRS and CDR2 YFSETQ. V gave up 4 bases and J gave up 7 bases; unmatched junction bases: 22. The CDR3 totals 20 residues. The CDR3 reads CASSPLSGLAAKLGIGELFF. The DNA of the CDR3 is TGCGCCAGCAGCCCTCTATCAGGACTAGCGGCCAAGTTAGGTATCGGGGAGCTGTTTTTT.

The V call is TRBV5-1, the J call TRBJ2-1; 10 positions match TRBD2. Germline V gene lookup returns CDR1 SGHRS and CDR2 YFSETQ. The junction had 7 bases not matched to a gene; V was cut back by 2 bases and J by 8 bases. There are 15 residues in the CDR3. Here the CDR3 DNA reads TGCGCCAGCAGCTTAAGCGGGAGGGAGGAGGATGAGCAGTTCTTC. It translates to CASSLSGREEDEQFF.

The chain joins TRBV19 to TRBJ2-4, with TRBD1 matching 10 bases. Per the germline V gene, CDR1 is LNHDA and CDR2 is SQIVND (reference sequence). The CDR3 runs to 16 residues. Unmatched junction bases numbered 3, after V lost 3 bases and J lost 1 base. The CDR3 DNA sequence: TGTGCCAGTAGTATTGCGGGACAGGGGGCCAAAAACATTCAGTACTTC. Protein: CASSIAGQGAKNIQYF. The full variable domain, in which reference TRBV19 and TRBJ2-4 provide the parts outside the CDR3, is DGGITQSPKYLFRKEGQNVTLSCEQNLNHDAMYWYRQDPGQGLRLIYYSQIVNDFQKGDIAEGYSVSREKKESFPLTVTSAQKNPTAFYLCASSIAGQGAKNIQYFGAGTRLSVL.

The chain links TRBV5-4 to TRBJ2-3, with D possibly TRBD2 on 6 matching bases. The CDR3 loop spans 16 amino acids. CDR1 and CDR2 from the germline V gene are SGHNT and YYREEE (reference sequence). Trimming stripped 4 bases from V and 1 base from J, with 16 bases between. CDR3 DNA: TGTGCCAGCAGCCCGTCCGGGGGTTTGGGCACAGATACGCAGTATTTT. This gives the protein CASSPSGGLGTDTQYF.

V and J are TRBV29-1 and TRBJ1-2; D is possibly TRBD1 (5 bases). The V gene lost 4 bases and the J gene lost 4 bases, with 10 bases spanning the gap. This CDR3 is 12 amino acids long. Germline CDR1 SQVTM, CDR2 ANQGSEA. The CDR3, as DNA: TGCAGCGTTGGCGGGGACCTCTATGGCTACACCTTC. This codes for CSVGGDLYGYTF.

This rearrangement joins TRBV18 to TRBJ2-5; the D gene is possibly TRBD1 (6 bases). The CDR3 sequence is 14 residues long. The germline V gene has CDR1 KGHSH and CDR2 LQKENI. V was pared by 2 bases and J by 1 base, with 8 bases between. CDR3 sequence reads: CASSPMDSQETQYF. The CDR3 DNA sequence: TGTGCCAGCTCACCAATGGACAGCCAAGAGACCCAGTACTTC.

The gene calls are TRBV5-4 and TRBJ2-7; no reliable D call. This CDR3 has 11 amino acids. CDR1 is SGHNT, CDR2 YYREEE, per germline (reference sequence). V was trimmed by 2 bases and J by 8 bases, leaving 8 bases between them. CDR3 in DNA: TGTGCCAGCAGCTTTCTAAAGCAGCAGTACTTC. Amino acids: CASSFLKQQYF.

The chain carries TRBV18 and TRBJ2-7; D possibly uses TRBD1 or TRBD2 (5 bases each). The CDR3 is 15 residues long. Looked up from germline, CDR1 is KGHSH and CDR2 is LQKENI. The ends were cut back, 4 bases at V and 2 bases at J, with 15 bases in the middle. The chain's CDR3 is CASSLPGQGAYEQYF. The CDR3 bases are TGTGCCAGCTCACTACCAGGCCAGGGAGCCTACGAGCAGTACTTC.

The genes are TRBV6-8 and TRBJ2-7; a weak D match, TRBD1 (5 bases). V shed 6 bases and J shed 10 bases, with 13 bases lying between them. This CDR3 region has 11 residues. Germline loops: CDR1 MNHGY, CDR2 SAAAGT. CDR3 sequence: CASSLGRGQYF. The DNA for the CDR3 is TGTGCCAGCAGCTTGGGAAGGGGCCAGTACTTC.

The chain joins TRBV4-2 to TRBJ2-3, with a weak D call TRBD2 (5 bases). The CDR3 loop spans 15 amino acids. Germline V gene data show CDR1 as LGHNA and CDR2 as YNFKEQ. V was pared by 4 bases and J by 2 bases, with 13 bases between. CDR3 in DNA: TGTGCCAGCAGCCGAGACTACCGAGTCACAGATACGCAGTATTTT. Translated, it gives CASSRDYRVTDTQYF.

The V gene is TRBV29-1, the J gene TRBJ2-5; D may match TRBD1 or TRBD2 (5 bases each). The CDR3 length is 11 residues. Germline values: CDR1 SQVTM, CDR2 ANQGSEA. Trimming took 6 bases from V and 5 from J, leaving 10 bases between them. In DNA, the CDR3 is TGCAGCGTGGGGGATGTCGAGACCCAGTACTTC. Translation gives CSVGDVETQYF.

The chain combines TRBV9 with TRBJ2-2; 10 bases match TRBD2. CDR3 length equals 17 residues. Germline V gene data show CDR1 as SGDLS and CDR2 as YYNGEE. The V gene end was trimmed by 4 bases and the J gene end by 4 bases; junction bases not matched to a gene: 10. As DNA, the CDR3 is TGTGCCAGCAGCCCCAGATTGTCTAGCGGGAGCACCGGGGAGCTGTTTTTT. Amino acids: CASSPRLSSGSTGELFF.

The chain employs TRBV29-1 and TRBJ2-7; D is ambiguous. The CDR3 consists of 13 residues. Trimming pared 4 bases from V and 0 bases from J, leaving 10 bases between. Germline V gives CDR1 SQVTM, CDR2 ANQGSEA. The CDR3: CSVVPGPSYEQYF. The CDR3 nucleotides are TGCAGCGTTGTTCCGGGCCCCTCCTACGAGCAGTACTTC.

The V call is TRBV5-1, the J call TRBJ2-3; no firm D call. In germline, CDR1 is SGHRS, CDR2 YFSETQ. V was pared by 4 bases and J by 2 bases, with 2 bases between. This CDR3 comprises 11 residues. The CDR3 loop is CASSLTDTQYF. CDR3 DNA: TGCGCCAGCAGCCTCACAGATACGCAGTATTTT.

This CDR3 reads CASSKTGGQETQYF. The CDR3, as DNA: TGTGCCAGCAGTAAGACAGGGGGCCAAGAGACCCAGTACTTC. V and J are TRBV6-4 and TRBJ2-5; 9 bases map to TRBD1. Germline values: CDR1 MRHNA, CDR2 SNTAGT. V shed 5 bases, J shed 1 base, and the junction held 2 bases outside the gene matches. The CDR3 covers 14 residues.

The rearrangement joins TRBV5-1 to TRBJ1-2; 7 bases match TRBD1. This CDR3 contains 15 residues. From germline, CDR1 is SGHRS and CDR2 YFSETQ. V dropped 4 bases and J dropped 8; count of bases not matched to a gene: 14. The CDR3 nucleotides read TGCGCCAGCAGCCCTGGGACAGCCCCAAGGGCGGGCTACACCTTC. This encodes CASSPGTAPRAGYTF. Together with reference TRBV5-1 and TRBJ1-2, the CDR3 gives the full variable domain: KAGVTQTPRYLIKTRGQQVTLSCSPISGHRSVSWYQQTPGQGLQFLFEYFSETQRNKGNFPGRFSGRQFSNSRSEMNVSTLELGDSALYLCASSPGTAPRAGYTFGSGTRLTVV.

The chain links TRBV6-5 to TRBJ1-2; 11 bases agree with TRBD1. The ends lost 7 bases at V and 6 bases at J; junction bases unmatched: 7. The CDR3 is 14 residues long. CDR1 is MNHEY and CDR2 is SVGAGI in the germline V gene. Here the CDR3 reads CASTRTDRGHGYTF. The DNA of the CDR3 is TGTGCCAGCACCCGAACGGACAGGGGGCATGGCTACACCTTC.

The J gene is TRBJ2-3, the V gene TRBV7-6; 10 positions match TRBD2. Germline loops: CDR1 SGHVS, CDR2 FNYEAQ. The ends lost 4 bases at V and 1 base at J; junction bases unmatched: 11. The CDR3 contains 18 residues. In DNA form, the CDR3 reads TGTGCCAGCAGCTCCTCCTCGATAGCGGGGGGAGGCACAGATACGCAGTATTTT. Protein: CASSSSSIAGGGTDTQYF. Full variable domain (outside the CDR3, taken from reference TRBV7-6 and TRBJ2-3): GAGVSQSPRYKVTKRGQDVALRCDPISGHVSLYWYRQALGQGPEFLTYFNYEAQQDKSGLPNDRFSAERPEGSISTLTIQRTEQRDSAMYRCASSSSSIAGGGTDTQYFGPGTRLTVL.

The chain combines TRBV5-1 with TRBJ2-1, with 8 bases lining up with TRBD1. J gave up 6 bases and V 1 base, and 9 bases lay outside the gene matches. Germline V gives CDR1 SGHRS, CDR2 YFSETQ. This CDR3 contains 16 residues. CDR3 sequence: CASSLPLTGVVNEQFF. CDR3 DNA sequence: TGCGCCAGCAGCTTGCCCCTGACAGGGGTGGTCAATGAGCAGTTCTTC.

The chain couples TRBV5-4 to TRBJ2-1; the match to TRBD2 covers 11 bases. There are 15 residues in the CDR3. Germline CDR1 SGHNT, CDR2 YYREEE (reference sequence). Unmatched junction bases numbered 3, after V lost 4 bases and J lost 3 bases. CDR3 residues: CASSPTSGSYNEQFF. The CDR3 region has the DNA TGTGCCAGCAGCCCTACTAGCGGGAGCTACAATGAGCAGTTCTTC.

The genes are TRBV2 and TRBJ1-5, with TRBD1 identical over 10 bases. The trim removed 5 bases at V and 7 bases at J, leaving 8 bases unmatched. The length of the CDR3 is 15 residues. Germline-derived CDR1 and CDR2 are SNHLY and FYNNEI. Here the CDR3 DNA reads TGTGCCAGCAGTCATAGGACAGGGGGGGGCCAGCCCCAGCATTTT. Its protein product is CASSHRTGGGQPQHF.

The chain links TRBV9 to TRBJ2-1; no reliable D call. The germline CDR1 and CDR2 sequences are SGDLS and YYNGEE. V lost 0 bases and J 1 base, leaving 8 bases between the germline ends. CDR3 size: 15 residues. CDR3 DNA: TGTGCCAGCAGCGTAGCCGCAAATTCCTACAATGAGCAGTTCTTC. This codes for CASSVAANSYNEQFF. The full variable domain, with the rest looked up from reference TRBV9 and TRBJ2-1, is DSGVTQTPKHLITATGQRVTLRCSPRSGDLSVYWYQQSLDQGLQFLIQYYNGEERAKGNILERFSAQQFPDLHSELNLSSLELGDSALYFCASSVAANSYNEQFFGPGTRLTVL.

The chain has TRBV28 and TRBJ1-5; D uncertain. Germline V gene data show CDR1 as MDHEN and CDR2 as SYDVKM. CDR3 size: 12 residues. Trimming cost V 6 bases and J 3 bases, with 6 bases left between them. The CDR3 coding sequence is TGTGCCAGCAGGGAAATCAATCAGCCCCAGCATTTT. As protein: CASREINQPQHF.

The rearrangement joins TRBV7-9 to TRBJ2-2; a weak D match, TRBD1 (5 bases). V was clipped by 4 bases and J by 2 bases, with 11 bases between them. The CDR3 contains 15 residues. Looked up from germline, CDR1 is SEHNR and CDR2 is FQNEAQ (reference sequence). CDR3 residues: CASSYSGFNTGELFF. The CDR3 DNA sequence: TGTGCCAGCAGCTATTCAGGGTTTAACACCGGGGAGCTGTTTTTT.